Here is one TCR delta chain with its context. Within its sample, this clone is medium-sized (0.01 to 0.1%). Its target antigen remains unknown. No base quality information exists; no much larger clone differs at one position. This entry belongs to a study of gammadelta T cells in human blood (TCRdb year 2020). Libraries were prepared through RT-PCR. Sequencing was performed on an Illumina MiSeq. The public reads were reprocessed by TCRdb using CATT, and rows of matching DNA were later combined. The sample records 1,000 or so delta-chain clones, 18% of which are singletons. Jointly, the top ten make up about 14% of the sample. Measured from the cysteine to the phenylalanine, the CDR3 is 18 residues long. CDR3 DNA only is kept here, 54 bases in frame from base 1. The germline V gene provides CDR1 GEAIGNYY and CDR2 EKD. After removal of 2 bases from V and 0 bases from J, the junction retains 3 bases not matched to a gene.

Findings and caveats that apply to the study as a whole: According to the study, polyclonal expansion of innate gamma-delta T cells right after birth appeared to be driven by microbial exposure.

Sequences were obtained from Vgamma9Vdelta2 gamma-delta T cells from fetal blood. Recombination joined TRDV2 with TRDJ3, and 10 junction bases match TRDD3. This clonotype originated in a human fetus. The CDR3 in this case is CACDILGDFSWDTRQMFF. The nucleotide sequence reads as follows: TGTGCCTGTGACATACTGGGGGATTTCTCCTGGGACACCCGACAGATGTTTTTC.